Shown below are 25 T cell receptor beta chains from a single sample sequenced in a study of T cell responses to AZD1222 COVID-19 vaccine. Produced via immunoSEQ multiplex PCR; TCRdb's table is partial and in-frame only. Among about 160,000 clones listed, almost 90% were seen once. This specimen was peripheral blood, taken on day 0 of AZD1222 vaccination. These receptors came from an adult in good health.

The rearrangement links TRBV6-1 to TRBJ2-5; TRBD2 is a possible D gene (6 bases). Germline CDR1 reads MNHNS; CDR2 reads SASEGT. The V end was cut by 3 bases, the J end by 7 bases, with 6 bases between. There are 11 residues in the CDR3. CDR3 loop: CASSDGGTQYF. Written as DNA, the CDR3 is TGTGCCAGCAGTGACGGGGGGACCCAGTACTTC.

The chain employs TRBV12-5 and TRBJ2-1; 10 positions match TRBD2. Germline loops: CDR1 LGHNT, CDR2 FRNRAP. The CDR3 consists of 15 residues. Trimming removed 6 bases from V and 6 bases from J; junction bases left unmatched: 8. CDR3 sequence reads: CASGLGASGGNEQFF. CDR3 coding DNA: TGTGCTAGTGGCCTGGGGGCTAGCGGGGGCAATGAGCAGTTCTTC.

This chain connects TRBV27 to TRBJ2-1; D is ambiguous. Trimming removed 1 base from V and 7 bases from J, with 8 bases in between. The CDR3 extends over 13 amino acids. Germline assignment: CDR1 MNHEY and CDR2 SMNVEV (reference sequence). In DNA, the CDR3 is TGTGCCAGCAGTTTATTCTCGGGTAATGAGCAGTTCTTC. Amino acids: CASSLFSGNEQFF.

The genes are TRBV12-3 or TRBV12-4 and TRBJ1-2; no reliable D call. V gave up 2 bases and J gave up 7 bases, with 11 bases separating them. This CDR3 comprises 13 residues. The chain's CDR3 is CASSLRILGGYTF. The DNA of the CDR3 is TGTGCCAGCAGTTTACGAATCCTAGGTGGCTACACCTTC.

V gene TRBV18 combines with J gene TRBJ2-7; D may be TRBD1 (5 bases). The germline CDR1 and CDR2 sequences are KGHSH and LQKENI. This CDR3 is 12 amino acids long. Trimming removed 6 bases at V and 4 bases at J, with 10 bases between. CDR3 nucleotides: TGTGCCAGCTCTTTGGGGCAGTACGAGCAGTACTTC. Translated: CASSLGQYEQYF.

In this sample, this clone turned up a few times. The chain joins TRBV7-2 to TRBJ2-1; a possible D gene is TRBD1 (5 bases). CDR1 is SGHTA, CDR2 FQGNSA, per germline. This CDR3 is 13 amino acids long. Trimming took off 8 bases at V and 0 bases at J, with 8 bases between the two ends. The CDR3 loop is CASGASSYNEQFF. CDR3 bases: TGTGCCAGCGGGGCCAGCTCCTACAATGAGCAGTTCTTC.

The rearrangement links TRBV6-1 to TRBJ1-5; D ambiguous. Looked up from germline, CDR1 is MNHNS and CDR2 is SASEGT. The length of the CDR3 is 16 residues. V lost 3 bases, J lost 10 bases, and 22 bases lay in between. The CDR3 DNA reads as TGTGCCAGCAGTGAGCCTCGGACGGAGGCGTTGAGACCCCAGCATTTT. It translates to CASSEPRTEALRPQHF.

CDR3 protein: CASSLDRAGSRPLGEQFF. CDR3 sequence (DNA): TGTGCCAGCAGCTTAGATCGAGCAGGAAGTCGGCCCCTTGGTGAGCAGTTCTTC. J is TRBJ2-1 and V is TRBV11-2, with D unresolved. Germline-derived CDR1 and CDR2 are SGHAT and FQNNGV. The CDR3 is made up of 18 amino acids. Trimming left V 0 bases short and J 9 bases short, with 24 bases between. The full variable domain, its missing parts supplied by reference TRBV11-2 and TRBJ2-1, is EAGVAQSPRYKIIEKRQSVAFWCNPISGHATLYWYQQILGQGPKLLIQFQNNGVVDDSQLPKDRFSAERLKGVDSTLKIQPAKLEDSAVYLCASSLDRAGSRPLGEQFFGPGTRLTVL.

CDR3: CASSLGPESSGNTIYF. DNA for the CDR3: TGTGCCAGCAGCTTAGGTCCGGAGAGCTCTGGAAACACCATATATTTT. This sequence joins TRBV7-7 and TRBJ1-3; D ambiguous. The CDR3 covers 16 residues. CDR1 is SSHAT, CDR2 FNYEAQ, per germline (reference sequence). The V gene lost 1 base and the J gene lost 0 bases, with 10 bases spanning the gap.

The chain joins TRBV25-1 to TRBJ1-3, with D unresolved. V gave up 2 bases and J gave up 0 bases, with 8 bases separating them. The V gene's germline CDR1 is MGHDK and CDR2 SYGVNS. The CDR3 has 15 amino acids. This chain's CDR3 is CASSEAGSSGNTIYF. The CDR3 DNA is TGTGCCAGCAGTGAAGCCGGGTCCTCTGGAAACACCATATATTTT.

The chain links TRBV7-2 to TRBJ2-2; weak D call: TRBD2 (5 bases). The V gene lost 2 bases and the J gene lost 1 base, with 8 bases spanning the gap. In germline, CDR1 is SGHTA, CDR2 FQGNSA. The CDR3 sequence is 15 residues long. The CDR3 region is CASSLWGENTGELFF. Here the CDR3 DNA reads TGTGCCAGCAGCTTATGGGGAGAGAACACCGGGGAGCTGTTTTTT.

This clone appeared a few times. The chain recombines TRBV6-2 or TRBV6-3 with TRBJ2-7; TRBD1 is a possible D gene (6 bases). Germline lookup yields CDR1 MNHEY and CDR2 SVGEGT. V was pared by 6 bases and J by 0 bases, with 12 bases between. The CDR3 extends over 14 amino acids. The CDR3 sequence: CASSRTVDSYEQYF. The CDR3 DNA is TGTGCCAGCAGCAGGACAGTAGACTCCTACGAGCAGTACTTC.

This rearrangement joins TRBV12-3 or TRBV12-4 to TRBJ2-7; 9 bases line up with TRBD1. J gave up 5 bases and V 7 bases, and 6 bases lay outside the gene matches. The CDR3 extends over 13 amino acids. The CDR3 coding sequence is TGTGCCAGCATCTTACAGGGGGCTAACGAGCAGTACTTC. Its protein product is CASILQGANEQYF.

The rearrangement links TRBV30 to TRBJ1-2; 9 bases map to TRBD1. J was trimmed by 6 bases and V by 0 bases; bases with no gene match: 2. The germline V gene has CDR1 GTSNPN and CDR2 SVGIG (reference sequence). The CDR3 loop spans 13 amino acids. The CDR3, as DNA: TGTGCCTGGAGTGTACAGGGGGCTGATGGCTACACCTTC. Translated: CAWSVQGADGYTF.

This rearrangement joins TRBV30 to TRBJ2-7, with TRBD1 matching 7 bases. With V trimmed by 1 base and J by 5 bases, 2 bases remained unmatched. CDR3 length: 12 amino acids. In germline, CDR1 is GTSNPN, CDR2 SVGIG (reference sequence). This CDR3 reads CAWSDTGDEQYF. Here the CDR3 DNA reads TGTGCCTGGAGTGACACAGGGGACGAGCAGTACTTC.

The V and J genes are TRBV5-8 and TRBJ2-2; D tentatively reads TRBD1 or TRBD2 (6 bases each). The ends were cut back, 3 bases at V and 2 bases at J, with 17 bases in the middle. The CDR3 loop spans 17 amino acids. Germline CDR1 reads SGHTS; CDR2 reads YDEGEE. The CDR3 DNA is TGTGCCAGCAGCTCACAACCTACGGGGGCTAACACCGGGGAGCTGTTTTTT. This sequence encodes CASSSQPTGANTGELFF.

The chain couples TRBV28 to TRBJ2-6; D is unclear. Germline V gene sequence: CDR1 MDHEN, CDR2 SYDVKM. The CDR3 is 11 amino acids. Trimming took 11 bases from V and 4 from J, leaving 6 bases between them. CDR3 residues: CAASGANVLTF. The DNA for the CDR3 is TGTGCCGCCTCCGGGGCCAACGTCCTGACTTTC.

This clone was observed a single time. The V and J genes are TRBV24-1 and TRBJ1-5; D remains unclear. The CDR3 totals 13 residues. Trimming took off 3 bases at V and 9 bases at J, with 11 bases between the two ends. Germline values: CDR1 KGHDR, CDR2 SFDVKD. The CDR3 DNA sequence: TGTGCCACCAGTGATGGCGGCGCTCGGCCCCAGCATTTT. Translation gives CATSDGGARPQHF.

This clone was seen a handful of times. This chain joins TRBV3-1 (or the pseudogene TRBV3-2) and TRBJ2-1, with TRBD2 matching over 13 bases. This CDR3 is built from 15 residues. CDR1 LGHDT and CDR2 YNNKEL come from the germline V gene (reference sequence). After removal of 4 bases from V and 8 bases from J, the junction contained 5 bases not matched to a gene. CDR3 in DNA: TGTGCCAGCAGCCTCCGGACTAGCGGGAGTGATGAGCAGTTCTTC. Protein product: CASSLRTSGSDEQFF.

This sequence joins TRBV7-2 and TRBJ2-3; D is perhaps TRBD2 (6 bases). The germline CDR1 and CDR2 sequences are SGHTA and FQGNSA. Trimming stripped 5 bases from V and 7 bases from J, with 13 bases between. The CDR3 is 13 residues long. The CDR3 DNA is TGTGCCAGCAGCACTCCTGGGGGGTATACGCAGTATTTT. Its translation is CASSTPGGYTQYF. The full variable domain, rest sourced from reference TRBV7-2 and TRBJ2-3, is GAGVSQSPSNKVTEKGKDVELRCDPISGHTALYWYRQSLGQGLEFLIYFQGNSAPDKSGLPSDRFSAERTGGSVSTLTIQRTQQEDSAVYLCASSTPGGYTQYFGPGTRLTVL.

V is TRBV7-2 and J is TRBJ1-5, with TRBD1 matching 7 bases. This CDR3 comprises 14 residues. Trimming removed 5 bases from V and 7 bases from J; junction bases left unmatched: 8. CDR1 is SGHTA, CDR2 FQGNSA, per germline. CDR3 loop: CASSTYRGEQPQHF. CDR3 coding DNA: TGTGCCAGCAGCACGTACAGGGGAGAACAGCCCCAGCATTTT.

The chain has TRBV10-2 and TRBJ2-5, with D perhaps TRBD1 (6 bases). V lost 6 bases and J 1 base, leaving 9 bases between the germline ends. Germline V CDR1 and CDR2: WSHSY, SAAADI. CDR3 length: 13 residues. This CDR3 is CASRRDIQETQYF. The CDR3 coding sequence is TGCGCCAGCAGAAGGGACATCCAAGAGACCCAGTACTTC.

This chain uses TRBV4-1 with TRBJ1-1; D is perhaps TRBD1 (5 bases). The CDR3 is 19 amino acids. The V and J ends lost 4 bases and 5 bases respectively, with 29 bases between them. The germline V gene has CDR1 MGHRA and CDR2 YSYEKL. The CDR3 nucleotides are TGCGCCAGCAGCCCCTCGGCCCCGCCAAGGGGTCGTTATGGTACTGAAGCTTTCTTT. Translation gives CASSPSAPPRGRYGTEAFF.

The CDR3 region has the DNA TGTGCCTGGGGGGGACAGTTCTATGGCTACACCTTC. It specifies CAWGGQFYGYTF. The chain recombines TRBV30 with TRBJ1-2, with 7 bases matching TRBD1. Germline V gene lookup returns CDR1 GTSNPN and CDR2 SVGIG (reference sequence). This CDR3 is 12 amino acids long. Unmatched junction bases numbered 4, after V lost 5 bases and J lost 4 bases. Supplemented by reference TRBV30 and TRBJ1-2, the full variable domain reads SQTIHQWPATLVQPVGSPLSLECTVEGTSNPNLYWYRQAAGRGLQLLFYSVGIGQISSEVPQNLSASRPQDRQFILSSKKLLLSDSGFYLCAWGGQFYGYTFGSGTRLTVV.

This chain connects TRBV6-1 to TRBJ1-5; D gene unclear. With 3 bases removed from V and 0 bases from J, the gap between germline ends came to 9 bases. The CDR3 runs 15 residues. Per germline, CDR1 MNHNS and CDR2 SASEGT. The CDR3 DNA follows: TGTGCCAGCAGTGAGATGGAACTTAGCAATCAGCCCCAGCATTTT. Its protein product is CASSEMELSNQPQHF.